This T cell receptor (beta chain) derives from a study of blood T cells in healthy people across ages. Study-level points and caveats: In the absence of known donor CMV status, changes in expanded clonotypes were possibly confounded. Bulk PBMC profiling left naive and antigen-experienced comparisons inconclusive. The diversity estimates, figures obtained from one million T cells, were considered underestimates.

Alongside a J-beta primer mix, a sample-barcoded 5' primer served in a second PCR lasting roughly 7 to 11 cycles. TCRdb used MiXCR to reprocess the 5' RACE reads, holding one entry per CDR3 protein. The sample records hundreds of thousands of distinct CDR3 sequences, more than 55% being singletons. About this clonotype: As yet, its antigen is unknown.

It was 9.5 to 10 milliliters of peripheral blood that were drawn from each donor. The CDR3 runs 16 residues. Germline values: CDR1 MDHEN, CDR2 SYDVKM. The V segment lost 2 bases and the J segment 0 bases; nucleotides outside the gene matches: 5. The TCR comes from a man between 40 and 49 years old in good health. Sequencing used blood. The V call is TRBV28, the J call TRBJ2-3; 7 nucleotides match TRBD2. Here the CDR3 reads CASSLVSGVSTDTQYF. The DNA for the CDR3 is TGTGCCAGCAGTTTAGTGAGCGGGGTTAGCACAGATACGCAGTATTTT. Supplemented by reference TRBV28 and TRBJ2-3, the full variable domain reads DVKVTQSSRYLVKRTGEKVFLECVQDMDHENMFWYRQDPGLGLRLIYFSYDVKMKEKGDIPEGYSVSREKKERFSLILESASTNQTSMYLCASSLVSGVSTDTQYFGPGTRLTVL.